The 25 T cell receptor beta chains listed next were all sequenced from one sample in a study of human T cells and chemical hapten exposure. This sample's time point: healthy volunteer bleed at 2 weeks. It was unfractionated whole blood from which total RNA was extracted. One entry per CDR3 protein, called by TCRdb with MiXCR from the RACE reads. The repertoire includes about 130,000 distinct CDR3 sequences, approximately 9.1% of them detected once, and approximately 1.6% sits in the top ten. The sequencing input was whole blood. These receptors were collected from a male donor in good health. Some clones in this sample may be carry-over from other donors' samples.

The rearrangement joins TRBV6-2 or TRBV6-3 to TRBJ2-3; TRBD2 matches at 7 bases. The ends lost 6 bases at V and 3 bases at J; junction bases unmatched: 9. Germline CDR1 reads MNHEY; CDR2 reads SVGEGT. The CDR3 runs to 15 residues. Here the CDR3 reads CASRLRWEGTDTQYF. As DNA, the CDR3 is TGTGCCAGCAGATTACGCTGGGAGGGGACAGATACGCAGTATTTT.

This clonotype was counted ten times or more. The V call is TRBV4-3, the J call TRBJ2-4, with a possible D match to TRBD2 (5 bases). V lost 3 bases and J 5 bases, leaving 17 bases between the germline ends. Germline CDR1 is LGHNA and CDR2 is YSLEER. The CDR3 is 16 amino acids. The CDR3 sequence: CASSHQLTSSQNIQYF. The CDR3 coding sequence is TGCGCCAGCAGCCATCAACTCACATCTAGCCAAAACATTCAGTACTTC.

This clonotype was seen only a few times. This rearrangement joins TRBV20-1 to TRBJ2-7; the match to TRBD2 covers 8 bases. The CDR3 contains 17 residues. Germline CDR1 is DFQATT and CDR2 is SNEGSKA (reference sequence). With V trimmed by 6 bases and J by 1 base, 17 bases remained unmatched. The CDR3 bases are TGCAGTGCCTCTTTTGTGTCGGGAGGGCATTTATCCTACGAGCAGTACTTC. Its translation: CSASFVSGGHLSYEQYF.

This clonotype was recorded at least ten times. This chain joins TRBV4-2 and TRBJ2-1, with TRBD2 identical over 10 bases. Germline V gene lookup returns CDR1 LGHNA and CDR2 YNFKEQ. This CDR3 spans 15 amino acids. Losses at the gene ends were 1 base for V and 8 bases for J; bases not matched to a gene: 5. In nucleotides, the CDR3 is TGTGCCAGCAGCCAAGTAGCGGGGGGTATCGATGAGCAGTTCTTC. As protein: CASSQVAGGIDEQFF.

This chain links TRBV7-7 with TRBJ1-5; a possible D gene is TRBD1 (6 bases). The length of the CDR3 is 17 residues. The V end was cut by 5 bases, the J end by 2 bases, with 19 bases between. Germline V gene data show CDR1 as SSHAT and CDR2 as FNYEAQ (reference sequence). CDR3 protein: CASSRDGTLNGNQPQHF. The DNA of the CDR3 is TGTGCCAGCAGCCGAGACGGGACATTGAATGGCAATCAGCCCCAGCATTTT.

This clonotype was seen ten or more times. The CDR3: CSARDREGNTEAFF. The CDR3 DNA is TGCAGTGCTAGAGATCGGGAGGGGAACACTGAAGCTTTCTTT. The V and J genes are TRBV20-1 and TRBJ1-1; D is unclear. The germline gives CDR1 DFQATT, CDR2 SNEGSKA (reference sequence). CDR3 size: 14 residues. V gave up 0 bases and J gave up 1 base, with 9 bases separating them.

This chain joins TRBV6-5 and TRBJ2-6, with 12 bases lining up with TRBD1. The CDR3 runs to 17 residues. The ends lost 5 bases at V and 4 bases at J; junction bases unmatched: 6. CDR1 and CDR2 (germline): MNHEY, SVGAGI. The CDR3 DNA is TGTGCCAGCAGTCAAGGGACAGGGGGCGCCGGGGCCAACGTCCTGACTTTC. This gives the protein CASSQGTGGAGANVLTF.

This CDR3 is CASSHPPGLAGVSLSYEQYF. The CDR3 coding sequence is TGTGCCAGCAGTCACCCCCCGGGACTAGCGGGGGTCTCGCTATCCTACGAGCAGTACTTC. This chain uses TRBV28 with TRBJ2-7, with TRBD2 matching 14 bases. The CDR3 has 20 amino acids. V shed 5 bases and J 1 base; nucleotides not matched to a gene: 16. Germline V lookup: CDR1 MDHEN, CDR2 SYDVKM.

The V gene is TRBV6-2 or TRBV6-3, the J gene TRBJ2-7; D may be TRBD1 (5 bases). From germline, CDR1 is MNHEY and CDR2 SVGEGT. This CDR3 has 13 amino acids. V lost 8 bases and J lost 3, with 14 bases in between. The chain's CDR3 is CASGSTAHYEQYF. The CDR3 region has the DNA TGTGCCAGCGGTTCGACAGCACACTACGAGCAGTACTTC.

This clonotype occurred many times. This CDR3 is CASSLVGRTEAFF. For the CDR3, the DNA is TGTGCCAGCAGTTTAGTCGGTAGAACTGAAGCTTTCTTT. The chain employs TRBV27 and TRBJ1-1; D remains ambiguous. This CDR3 has 13 amino acids. Germline V gene sequence: CDR1 MNHEY, CDR2 SMNVEV (reference sequence). Trimming shortened V by 2 bases and J by 5 bases, and 9 bases separated the two germline ends.

This clonotype appeared a few times. The genes are TRBV5-1 and TRBJ2-1, with D hard to call. The CDR3 extends over 16 amino acids. CDR1 is SGHRS and CDR2 is YFSETQ in the germline V gene. Deletions cut 0 bases from V and 0 bases from J, with 10 bases between. The CDR3 protein is CASSLAMTPSYNEQFF. CDR3 DNA: TGCGCCAGCAGCTTGGCCATGACACCCTCCTACAATGAGCAGTTCTTC.

This clonotype has more than one count but fewer than ten. The chain couples TRBV7-9 to TRBJ2-3, with D perhaps matching TRBD1 (6 bases). There are 15 residues in the CDR3. Germline V CDR1 and CDR2: SEHNR, FQNEAQ (reference sequence). Trimming stripped 5 bases from V and 4 bases from J, with 16 bases between. The DNA for the CDR3 is TGTGCCAGCAGCGAAACAGGGATCAGCTCAGATACGCAGTATTTT. Translating gives CASSETGISSDTQYF.

The sample holds many counts of this clonotype. The V gene is TRBV9, the J gene TRBJ1-2, with D possibly matching TRBD1 (6 bases). V lost 7 bases and J lost 5, with 18 bases in between. CDR1 is SGDLS, CDR2 YYNGEE, per germline. The CDR3 is 14 amino acids. The CDR3 loop reads CASSDSSGLYGYTF. CDR3 coding DNA: TGTGCCAGCTCGGACAGTTCTGGACTATATGGCTACACCTTC.

This clonotype was detected a few times. This chain connects TRBV12-5 to TRBJ2-3; a possible D gene is TRBD1 (6 bases). CDR3 length: 15 residues. Germline lookup yields CDR1 LGHNT and CDR2 FRNRAP. V lost 5 bases and J lost 2, with 14 bases in between. The CDR3 sequence is CASGGSGDPTDTQYF. Written as DNA, the CDR3 is TGTGCTAGTGGTGGATCAGGGGACCCCACAGATACGCAGTATTTT.

The V call is TRBV2, the J call TRBJ1-2, with D unresolved. V dropped 6 bases and J dropped 7 bases, with 12 bases sitting between them. CDR3 size: 12 residues. The germline V gene encodes CDR1 SNHLY and CDR2 FYNNEI. This CDR3 reads CASRAGMGGYTF. The CDR3 DNA follows: TGTGCCAGCAGGGCCGGAATGGGTGGCTACACCTTC.

This chain links TRBV5-1 with TRBJ2-1; D uncertain. Germline V gives CDR1 SGHRS, CDR2 YFSETQ. This CDR3 spans 14 amino acids. Trimming took off 0 bases at V and 3 bases at J, with 7 bases between the two ends. The CDR3 DNA sequence: TGCGCCAGCAGCTTGGAACTGGACTACAATGAGCAGTTCTTC. Its protein is CASSLELDYNEQFF. Using reference TRBV5-1 and TRBJ2-1 for the parts outside the CDR3, the full variable domain is KAGVTQTPRYLIKTRGQQVTLSCSPISGHRSVSWYQQTPGQGLQFLFEYFSETQRNKGNFPGRFSGRQFSNSRSEMNVSTLELGDSALYLCASSLELDYNEQFFGPGTRLTVL.

This clonotype was seen only a few times. The chain recombines TRBV2 with TRBJ2-7; a possible D gene is TRBD2 (6 bases). Germline V gene lookup returns CDR1 SNHLY and CDR2 FYNNEI. CDR3 length equals 15 residues. V was pared by 4 bases and J by 0 bases, with 13 bases between. CDR3 sequence: CASSALATSSYEQYF. The CDR3 DNA follows: TGTGCCAGCAGTGCGCTAGCGACGAGCTCCTACGAGCAGTACTTC.

This clonotype has at least ten counts. The rearrangement joins TRBV12-3 or TRBV12-4 to TRBJ2-7, with 10 bases fitting TRBD1. The CDR3 runs 15 residues. V shed 9 bases and J 3 bases; nucleotides not matched to a gene: 11. The CDR3 region is CASQRGDRGFYEQYF. DNA of the CDR3: TGTGCCAGTCAAAGGGGGGACAGGGGTTTCTACGAGCAGTACTTC.

The table lists this clonotype with a few counts. CDR3: CASSYWRGDQPQHF. DNA of the CDR3: TGTGCCAGCAGTTACTGGAGGGGCGATCAGCCCCAGCATTTT. The chain carries TRBV6-6 and TRBJ1-5, with D tentatively TRBD1 (5 bases). V was pared by 1 base and J by 5 bases, with 9 bases between. The CDR3 contains 14 residues. Germline CDR1 is MNHNY and CDR2 is SVGAGI (reference sequence).

This clonotype appeared a few times. CDR3 coding DNA: TGTGCCAGCAGCCCACGGGGCGGGCCTCCTAATGAAAAACTGTTTTTT. This encodes CASSPRGGPPNEKLFF. J is TRBJ1-4 and V is TRBV7-9; D is possibly TRBD1 (5 bases). The CDR3 totals 16 residues. Trimming took off 5 bases at V and 3 bases at J, with 16 bases between the two ends. The germline gives CDR1 SEHNR, CDR2 FQNEAQ (reference sequence).

This clonotype showed up just a few times. The chain combines TRBV20-1 with TRBJ1-2, with 10 bases aligning to TRBD1. This CDR3 region has 14 residues. CDR1 DFQATT and CDR2 SNEGSKA come from the germline V gene (reference sequence). The J segment lost 5 bases and the V segment lost 0 bases, leaving 3 bases of the junction unmatched. CDR3 sequence reads: CSARDRDRGYGYTF. Written as DNA, the CDR3 is TGCAGTGCTAGAGACAGGGACAGGGGTTATGGCTACACCTTC.

This clonotype has a count of ten or more. The chain uses TRBV27 and TRBJ1-2, with 8 bases matching TRBD1. The V segment lost 5 bases and the J segment 4 bases; nucleotides outside the gene matches: 12. The CDR3 runs to 16 residues. The germline gives CDR1 MNHEY, CDR2 SMNVEV (reference sequence). The CDR3 reads CASSPGGRGRFYGYTF. The CDR3 DNA sequence: TGTGCCAGCAGTCCGGGGGGCAGGGGGCGCTTCTATGGCTACACCTTC.

This clonotype was seen more than once but under ten times. The chain has TRBV6-5 and TRBJ1-1, with D unresolved. Germline V gene sequence: CDR1 MNHEY, CDR2 SVGAGI. The CDR3 sequence is 14 residues long. CDR3 sequence reads: CATKKSAFDTEAFF. Written as DNA, the CDR3 is TGTGCGACGAAAAAGTCGGCTTTTGACACTGAAGCTTTCTTT.

This clonotype was seen just once. The CDR3 DNA follows: TGTGCCAGCAGCTTAGGCTTTGGCACACCGAACACTGAAGCTTTCTTT. Its protein is CASSLGFGTPNTEAFF. The chain employs TRBV7-8 and TRBJ1-1; D not resolved. Germline lookup yields CDR1 SGHVS and CDR2 FQNEAQ. The CDR3 spans 16 residues. Trimming took off 1 base at V and 1 base at J, with 13 bases between the two ends. Together with reference TRBV7-8 and TRBJ1-1, the CDR3 gives the full variable domain: GAGVSQSPRYKVAKRGQDVALRCDPISGHVSLFWYQQALGQGPEFLTYFQNEAQLDKSGLPSDRFFAERPEGSVSTLKIQRTQQEDSAVYLCASSLGFGTPNTEAFFGQGTRLTVV.

This clonotype occurred a few times. V and J are TRBV6-5 and TRBJ2-5; TRBD1 is a possible D gene (5 bases). V was shortened by 2 bases and J by 1 base, with 11 bases between the two germline ends. Germline-derived CDR1 and CDR2 are MNHEY and SVGAGI. CDR3 length: 15 amino acids. DNA of the CDR3: TGTGCCAGCAGTTACGAAGGGGCCTCCCAAGAGACCCAGTACTTC. Amino acids: CASSYEGASQETQYF.